What follows is one T cell receptor (beta chain) and its context. Libraries were prepared by immunoSEQ multiplex PCR; TCRdb keeps only in-frame clonotypes and omits some of them. In the table there are about 40,000 clones, about 87% of which are singletons. These data belong to a study of T cells in narcolepsy. The source of this sequence is a human donor with narcolepsy. The sequencing sample was made of CD45RA- memory CD4+ T cells from PBMCs.

CDR3 residues: CASTKEGTGTEQYF. As DNA, the CDR3 is TGTGCCAGCACCAAAGAGGGGACAGGGACCGAGCAGTACTTC. The chain uses TRBV6-5 and TRBJ2-7; 9 bases agree with TRBD1. The CDR3 extends over 14 amino acids. With 7 bases clipped from V and 6 bases from J, the junction kept 10 bases outside the gene matches. Germline V lookup: CDR1 MNHEY, CDR2 SVGAGI.